The 29 T cell receptor beta chains below all came from one sample that was sequenced in a study of T cell responses to AZD1222 COVID-19 vaccine. Sequencing used immunoSEQ multiplex PCR; TCRdb keeps in-frame clones, though not all of them. The sample yields approximately 190,000 clones, approximately 91% seen once. The sample here was peripheral blood, taken on day 0 of AZD1222 vaccination. The receptors derive from an adult in good health.

V and J are TRBV11-2 and TRBJ1-2; 8 nucleotides agree with TRBD1. Germline CDR1 SGHAT, CDR2 FQNNGV. Germline trimming cut 7 bases from V and 2 bases from J; bases unmatched to any gene: 6. The CDR3 covers 14 residues. In nucleotides, the CDR3 is TGTGCCAGCACCTCCCGGGACAGGAACTATGGCTACACCTTC. Translating gives CASTSRDRNYGYTF. The full variable domain, completed using reference TRBV11-2 and TRBJ1-2, is EAGVAQSPRYKIIEKRQSVAFWCNPISGHATLYWYQQILGQGPKLLIQFQNNGVVDDSQLPKDRFSAERLKGVDSTLKIQPAKLEDSAVYLCASTSRDRNYGYTFGSGTRLTVV.

The V gene is TRBV7-8, the J gene TRBJ1-5, with D unclear. Germline loops: CDR1 SGHVS, CDR2 FQNEAQ. Trimming stripped 5 bases from V and 4 bases from J, with 18 bases between. The CDR3 consists of 16 residues. The CDR3 DNA reads as TGTGCCAGCAGCCCACAACACGGGCGGATTAATCAGCCCCAGCATTTT. Protein: CASSPQHGRINQPQHF. Complete variable domain (other parts from reference TRBV7-8 and TRBJ1-5): GAGVSQSPRYKVAKRGQDVALRCDPISGHVSLFWYQQALGQGPEFLTYFQNEAQLDKSGLPSDRFFAERPEGSVSTLKIQRTQQEDSAVYLCASSPQHGRINQPQHFGDGTRLSIL.

J is TRBJ2-7 and V is TRBV2; D possibly matches TRBD1 or TRBD2 (5 bases each). The CDR3 is 12 amino acids. CDR1 is SNHLY and CDR2 is FYNNEI in the germline V gene. Trimming shortened V by 10 bases and J by 9 bases, and 19 bases separated the two germline ends. CDR3 DNA: TGTGCCACCTCCGGGGCGTCCTTCCCGCAGTACTTC. Translated: CATSGASFPQYF.

The V and J genes are TRBV5-1 and TRBJ1-2; 9 bases agree with TRBD1. In germline, CDR1 is SGHRS, CDR2 YFSETQ. CDR3 length: 18 amino acids. J gave up 1 base and V 4 bases, and 14 bases lay outside the gene matches. CDR3: CASSPRPGTGRDNYGYTF. The CDR3 bases are TGCGCCAGCAGCCCCCGTCCCGGGACAGGGAGAGATAACTATGGCTACACCTTC.

The rearrangement uses TRBV7-2 and TRBJ1-6, with 9 bases lining up with TRBD1. Germline loops: CDR1 SGHTA, CDR2 FQGNSA. This CDR3 spans 17 amino acids. Trimming at V came to 3 bases and at J to 7 bases, leaving 10 bases not matched to a gene. This CDR3 reads CASSFIAGTGINSPLHF. The CDR3 region has the DNA TGTGCCAGCAGCTTTATTGCCGGGACAGGGATCAATTCACCCCTCCACTTT.

The chain employs TRBV14 and TRBJ2-2; D gene uncertain. The CDR3 consists of 15 residues. Deletions cut 4 bases from V and 1 base from J, with 10 bases between. Germline lookup yields CDR1 SGHDN and CDR2 FVKESK. The CDR3 DNA sequence: TGTGCCAGCAGCCTGGTGGCAGGGAACACCGGGGAGCTGTTTTTT. Encoded protein: CASSLVAGNTGELFF.

The genes are TRBV27 and TRBJ2-7; either TRBD1 or TRBD2 may supply D (6 bases each). Trimming took off 8 bases at V and 4 bases at J, with 21 bases between the two ends. The CDR3 runs 15 residues. CDR1 and CDR2 from the germline V gene are MNHEY and SMNVEV (reference sequence). The CDR3, as DNA: TGTGCCAGCCGGGAGTCTGAACAGGGACTTTACGAGCAGTACTTC. Its protein product is CASRESEQGLYEQYF.

The chain employs TRBV3-1 (or the pseudogene TRBV3-2) and TRBJ1-2; D is uncertain. The CDR3 is 15 amino acids. Trimming left V 1 base short and J 5 bases short, with 14 bases between. CDR1 and CDR2 from the germline V gene are LGHDT and YNNKEL (reference sequence). CDR3 protein: CASSQGHGGGYGYTF. For the CDR3, the DNA is TGTGCCAGCAGCCAAGGTCATGGCGGAGGATATGGCTACACCTTC.

The CDR3 protein is CASSLAGGEGTDTQYF. The CDR3 bases are TGTGCCAGCAGCTTGGCCGGGGGTGAGGGCACAGATACGCAGTATTTT. The chain joins TRBV7-2 to TRBJ2-3; possible D gene TRBD2, 6 bases. The CDR3 sequence is 16 residues long. V gave up 3 bases and J gave up 1 base, with 14 bases separating them. Germline CDR1 SGHTA, CDR2 FQGNSA.

For this clone: The sample carries other DNA sequences with the same CDR3. This chain uses TRBV15 with TRBJ1-5; no definite D call. The V gene lost 0 bases and the J gene lost 7 bases, with 16 bases spanning the gap. The germline gives CDR1 LNHNV, CDR2 YYDKDF (reference sequence). There are 16 residues in the CDR3. CDR3 loop: CATSRDFGGSRQPQHF. The CDR3 DNA sequence: TGTGCCACCAGCAGAGATTTCGGCGGGTCCCGACAGCCCCAGCATTTT.

V gene TRBV6-1 combines with J gene TRBJ2-1; no clear D. Germline values: CDR1 MNHNS, CDR2 SASEGT. Trimming removed 8 bases from V and 6 bases from J, with 20 bases in between. The CDR3 contains 15 residues. The CDR3 reads CASAAPGIYSNEQFF. As DNA, the CDR3 is TGTGCCAGCGCCGCCCCGGGTATTTACAGCAATGAGCAGTTCTTC.

The chain has TRBV15 and TRBJ2-2; TRBD1 might be the D (7 bases). With 3 bases removed from V and 2 bases from J, the gap between germline ends came to 10 bases. The CDR3 consists of 15 residues. Germline-derived CDR1 and CDR2 are LNHNV and YYDKDF (reference sequence). CDR3 sequence reads: CATSRRDSNTGELFF. The CDR3 region has the DNA TGTGCCACCAGCAGGCGGGACAGTAACACCGGGGAGCTGTTTTTT.

The CDR3 sequence: CASSPRTGSGTEAFF. The CDR3 bases are TGTGCCAGCAGTCCGAGGACAGGGTCGGGCACTGAAGCTTTCTTT. This sequence joins TRBV28 and TRBJ1-1; 8 nucleotides agree with TRBD1. The CDR3 spans 15 residues. The germline gives CDR1 MDHEN, CDR2 SYDVKM. Trimming cost V 5 bases and J 4 bases; bases outside gene matches: 9. Full variable domain (rest looked up from reference TRBV28 and TRBJ1-1): DVKVTQSSRYLVKRTGEKVFLECVQDMDHENMFWYRQDPGLGLRLIYFSYDVKMKEKGDIPEGYSVSREKKERFSLILESASTNQTSMYLCASSPRTGSGTEAFFGQGTRLTVV.

J is TRBJ1-1 and V is TRBV3-1 (or the pseudogene TRBV3-2); 7 bases agree with TRBD1. Looked up from germline, CDR1 is LGHDT and CDR2 is YNNKEL (reference sequence). With V trimmed by 2 bases and J by 3 bases, 15 bases remained unmatched. The CDR3 runs to 18 residues. This CDR3 is CASSQRTQGRRLYTEAFF. CDR3 coding DNA: TGTGCCAGCAGCCAACGAACACAGGGGCGCCGACTCTACACTGAAGCTTTCTTT.

The rearrangement uses TRBV2 and TRBJ2-7, with 9 bases that match TRBD2. Germline V lookup: CDR1 SNHLY, CDR2 FYNNEI. V shed 6 bases and J 4 bases; nucleotides not matched to a gene: 7. The CDR3 is 14 amino acids. The DNA of the CDR3 is TGTGCCAGCAGGGCTGGGACTAGCAAGTACGAGCAGTACTTC. Protein product: CASRAGTSKYEQYF.

V gene TRBV18 combines with J gene TRBJ1-6, with 9 bases lining up with TRBD1. The V gene end was trimmed by 2 bases and the J gene end by 7 bases; junction bases not matched to a gene: 9. CDR1 and CDR2 from the germline V gene are KGHSH and LQKENI. This CDR3 comprises 17 residues. CDR3: CASSPNGPGTGNSPLHF. For the CDR3, the DNA is TGTGCCAGCTCACCAAATGGCCCCGGGACAGGGAATTCACCCCTCCACTTT.

V and J are TRBV3-1 (or the pseudogene TRBV3-2) and TRBJ2-3, with unresolved D. CDR3 size: 14 residues. Germline V gene data show CDR1 as LGHDT and CDR2 as YNNKEL (reference sequence). The ends were cut back, 0 bases at V and 6 bases at J, with 10 bases in the middle. This CDR3 reads CASSQDPRADTQYF. CDR3 nucleotides: TGTGCCAGCAGCCAAGATCCCCGGGCCGATACGCAGTATTTT.

The CDR3 here is CAIGGGTEAFF. DNA for the CDR3: TGTGCCATTGGGGGGGGCACTGAAGCTTTCTTT. The chain couples TRBV19 to TRBJ1-1; TRBD1 might be the D (5 bases). The V end lost 10 bases, the J end lost 4 bases, and 10 bases lay between the germline ends. There are 11 residues in the CDR3. Germline CDR1 LNHDA, CDR2 SQIVND (reference sequence).

This clone appeared a single time. The chain combines TRBV19 with TRBJ2-3, with 11 bases that match TRBD2. V lost 3 bases to trimming and J lost 0 bases; unmatched junction nucleotides: 5. The CDR3 sequence is 17 residues long. Germline CDR1 is LNHDA and CDR2 is SQIVND (reference sequence). The CDR3 here is CASSIFSSGRSTDTQYF. DNA of the CDR3: TGTGCCAGTAGTATCTTTTCTAGCGGGAGGAGCACAGATACGCAGTATTTT.

The chain combines TRBV9 with TRBJ2-3; possible D gene TRBD1, 6 bases. Germline CDR1 reads SGDLS; CDR2 reads YYNGEE. Trimming took off 0 bases at V and 3 bases at J, with 11 bases between the two ends. This CDR3 comprises 15 residues. The CDR3 spells CASSVAAGVTDTQYF. The CDR3 region has the DNA TGTGCCAGCAGCGTAGCGGCAGGGGTTACAGATACGCAGTATTTT.

Of note for this clone: The junction departs from the called germline gene at one end, perhaps through a read error. The V gene is TRBV7-9, the J gene TRBJ2-1; 8 nucleotides align to TRBD1. Germline CDR1 SEHNR, CDR2 FQNEAQ (reference sequence). The CDR3 spans 15 residues. CDR3 nucleotide sequence: TGTGCCAGCAGCCTAGCAGGGGGCGATCCCAATGAGCAGTTCTTC. Its protein is CASSLAGGDPNEQFF.

This clone was observed a single time. The genes are TRBV5-1 and TRBJ1-1; D is uncertain. The V end lost 0 bases, the J end lost 6 bases, and 3 bases lay between the germline ends. CDR3 size: 11 residues. Germline V lookup: CDR1 SGHRS, CDR2 YFSETQ. The CDR3 nucleotides are TGCGCCAGCAGCTTGGACGCTGAAGCTTTCTTT. Its protein product is CASSLDAEAFF.

J is TRBJ2-7 and V is TRBV28; D is unclear. Trimming took off 6 bases at V and 0 bases at J, with 15 bases between the two ends. This CDR3 is built from 15 residues. Per the germline V gene, CDR1 is MDHEN and CDR2 is SYDVKM. CDR3 sequence (DNA): TGTGCCAGCAGAGCCCCCGACGGCAGCTCCTACGAGCAGTACTTC. It encodes CASRAPDGSSYEQYF.

The chain links TRBV27 to TRBJ2-7, with 7 bases lining up with TRBD1. The CDR3 totals 15 residues. J was trimmed by 1 base and V by 6 bases; bases with no gene match: 9. Germline V gives CDR1 MNHEY, CDR2 SMNVEV (reference sequence). The CDR3 spells CASRYTGDGSYEQYF. In DNA form, the CDR3 reads TGTGCCAGCAGGTATACAGGGGATGGGTCCTACGAGCAGTACTTC.

The chain recombines TRBV19 with TRBJ2-7; D might be TRBD1 (6 bases). V lost 3 bases and J 6 bases, leaving 18 bases between the germline ends. The CDR3 has 15 residues. Germline CDR1 reads LNHDA; CDR2 reads SQIVND (reference sequence). The CDR3 sequence: CASSIQRGLGGEQYF. CDR3 sequence (DNA): TGTGCCAGTAGTATTCAGAGGGGCCTAGGGGGCGAGCAGTACTTC.

This sequence joins TRBV16 and TRBJ2-5, with D possibly being TRBD2 (6 bases). The CDR3 has 15 amino acids. CDR1 and CDR2 (germline): KGHSY, FQNENV. V was clipped by 4 bases and J by 5 bases, with 17 bases between them. CDR3 sequence: CASSPFGGVSETQYF. The DNA of the CDR3 is TGTGCCAGCAGCCCCTTCGGAGGGGTATCGGAGACCCAGTACTTC.

This clone came up once. The identical CDR3 is also encoded by other nucleotide sequences in the sample. The CDR3 region is CASSYLNTGELFF. Written as DNA, the CDR3 is TGTGCCAGCAGTTACCTAAACACCGGGGAGCTGTTTTTT. The V gene is TRBV6-2 or TRBV6-3, the J gene TRBJ2-2; D not certain. The CDR3 runs to 13 residues. V was cut by 2 bases and J by 2 bases, with 3 bases left in between. Germline V gene data show CDR1 as MNHEY and CDR2 as SVGEGT.

V is TRBV21-1 and J is TRBJ2-1; the listed D gene, TRBD1, was not tested against the DNA. TRBV21-1 is a listed pseudogene. CDR3 length: 9 amino acids. The CDR3 here is CATQNEQFF. Written as DNA, the CDR3 is TGTGCCACCCAGAATGAGCAGTTCTTC.

The V gene is TRBV7-3, the J gene TRBJ2-2; 9 nucleotides agree with TRBD2. CDR3 length equals 15 residues. The ends lost 0 bases at V and 6 bases at J; junction bases unmatched: 2. Germline CDR1 is SGHTA and CDR2 is FQGTGA. CDR3: CASSLTSGSSGELFF. Written as DNA, the CDR3 is TGTGCCAGCAGCTTAACTAGCGGGAGTTCCGGGGAGCTGTTTTTT. The complete variable domain, with remaining parts taken from reference TRBV7-3 and TRBJ2-2, reads GAGVSQTPSNKVTEKGKYVELRCDPISGHTALYWYRQSLGQGPEFLIYFQGTGAADDSGLPNDRFFAVRPEGSVSTLKIQRTERGDSAVYLCASSLTSGSSGELFFGEGSRLTVL.